This T cell receptor beta chain was captured by sequencing in a study of cytomegalovirus exposure and HLA in healthy donors (dated by TCRdb to about 2017). Looking at the study overall: According to an earlier analysis of 550 to 700 of the donors, about 179 million T cells yielded 90 million to 130 million unique TCR beta sequences and less than 300 Gb of sequence data. The study aimed to test whether signatures of past pathogen exposure could be identified by cataloging public T cell receptors. Using immunosequencing, the study profiled T cell repertoires from 640 or so subjects and related those repertoires to cytomegalovirus serostatus. In the later analysis, no new phenotypic data were used to find candidate immune exposures; instead, reliance was placed on TCR beta sequences and their occurrence across donors. The genetic ancestry cluster associated with self-reported Caucasian donors included around 76% of the roughly 380 genotyped donors. Genome-wide SNP genotypes for about 55% of the roughly 670 donors were used in a later genetic analysis, which treated that subset as a discovery cohort. Roughly five DR-DQ haplotypes were treated as single units for association and clustering because of strong linkage in the cohort. A later analysis re-examined previously published TCR beta repertoires from more than 650 donors and added high-resolution HLA genotyping to investigate patterns of TCR occurrence. Donor age, sex, ethnicity and CMV serostatus were collected together with the repertoire data. Roughly 300 gigabases of sequencing data and approximately 92 million unique TCR sequences made up an early release that covered roughly 670 HLA-typed donors. Class I and class II HLA loci were covered by the typing at four-digit resolution. All discovery cohort repertoires had been generated using a single sequencing platform. On average, approximately 250,000 unique TCR beta nucleotide sequences were sequenced per donor among about 400 genotyped donors of the cohort, with around 19% of those sequences being non-productive. An earlier analysis of 587 of the donors used high-throughput TCR beta sequencing to judge whether each TCR beta V gene segment behaved as functional or pseudogenic. The number of typed donors differed by locus: about 620-630 for A, B, C, DRB1 and DQB1; some 500 for DQA1; around 610 for DPA1; and around 450 for DPB1. Besides the first cohort of roughly 660 subjects, a separate validation cohort made up of about 120 different subjects was used. The study combined high-throughput TCR immunosequencing, statistical association of individual TCRs with disease status, and machine learning to predict cytomegalovirus infection status. Results the study describes overall, beyond this receptor: Across donors, most TCR sequences were observed very rarely, whereas some public TCRs were present in many individuals. The 87-base-pair reads could not distinguish some IMGT-functional V segments, including TRBV6-2 and TRBV6-3, so those segments were excluded. Because counts were too low, around 18 rarely observed V segments, including chromosome 9 orphons, were left out of the earlier analysis of some 640 of the donors. Linkage disequilibrium might explain the correlated functional status among segregating V segments, but an unknown experimental factor could not be ruled out. The study gave a list of 150 to 200 TCR beta chains associated with cytomegalovirus. According to a later analysis, most CMV-associated TCR beta chains appeared to be HLA-restricted, and the HLA associations seemed to be driven largely by CMV exposure. In a later analysis, the rate of TCR association differed among HLA loci, with DRB1 alleles having the most associated TCRs and HLA-C alleles having the fewest. In an earlier analysis of 500 to 650 of the donors, most TCR beta V segments appeared in productive rearrangements about 87% or about 30% of the time, broadly matching IMGT annotations. When HLA alleles, especially DR and DQ, strongly co-occurred, TCR associations were difficult to assign to individual alleles. A later genetic analysis associated a missense DCLRE1C variant with V-gene and J-gene trimming of TCR beta chains, and an independent cohort replicated the association. A cluster of highly shared sequence variants was judged likely to represent a technical artifact of the sequencing pipeline. According to a later analysis, parvovirus B19, influenza, CMV and Epstein-Barr virus appeared linked to several top co-occurrence clusters. Because HLA typing was missing for some donors at each locus, association tests included only the typed subset. Specific HLA alleles were associated with 16,951 TCR beta sequences at a false discovery rate of 0.05 in a later analysis. Immune exposure information for the cohort was limited to CMV serostatus. The authors suggested that the approach could potentially be extended to other disease states and immunological phenotypes. Cytomegalovirus status was reported to be diagnosed by the classifier with high specificity and sensitivity in both the original and validation cohorts. The presence/absence analyses assumed that sequencing depth was roughly uniform across donors, and that assumption may not be true. In vitro tests confirmed that a few of the cytomegalovirus-associated TCR beta chains recognize cytomegalovirus antigens. Compared with the approximately 720-donor mean, donors in an Asian-associated ancestry cluster had fewer N-insertions in productive TCRs, according to a later genetic analysis. This cohort had only TCR beta chains sequenced, and the lack of alpha or paired-chain data limited which features could be detected. A further reported finding was that TCR beta sequences accurately predicted the HLA-A and HLA-B alleles for most subjects in the first cohort. Compared with equally common non-associated chains, HLA-associated TCR beta chains in a later analysis were more clonally expanded and had lower generation probabilities.

V is pruned by 1 base and J by 2 bases, leaving 9 bases of the junction without a gene match. CDR1 and CDR2, looked up from the germline V gene, are SGHDT and YYEEEE. Taken from cysteine to phenylalanine, the CDR3 has 17 residues. Only CDR3 DNA is held: 51 bases, read in frame from base 1. Libraries were made using the immunoSEQ multiplex PCR assay. The multiplex PCR relied on a mix of 60 forward primers for TCR Vbeta segments and 13 reverse primers for TCR Jbeta segments. The CDR3 region of rearranged TCR beta genes was amplified from genomic DNA with a multiplex PCR assay. The Illumina HiSeq System was used to sequence the amplified TCR beta libraries as 87-base-pair reads. The published analysis was carried out like this. A later analysis counted around 72 million unique TCR beta chains across the 666 repertoires, and 9.5 million to 11 million of these chains were shared by at least two donors. To remove PCR and sequencing errors, raw reads were error-corrected and collapsed into unique sequences using a nearest-neighbor algorithm that merged closely related sequences. Alignment of CDR3 sequences to IMGT reference sequences was used to assign V, D and J gene segments. For a sequence to be retained, at least a six-nucleotide match to both a V gene segment and a J gene segment was required. A rearrangement was called productive if the CDR3 had no stop codons and remained in frame with V and J, and every other rearrangement was called non-productive. Following IMGT convention, CDR3 was defined as the stretch from the second conserved V-encoded cysteine up to the conserved J-encoded phenylalanine. In an earlier analysis of approximately 500 of the donors, sequences lacking an unambiguous match to a single V gene segment were excluded. In an earlier analysis of approximately 500 of the donors, a V segment was called functional when productive rearrangements were above 56.7%, and segregating when the standard deviation between donors exceeded 5%. To diagnose cytomegalovirus status from the catalog of TCR beta chain sequences, a statistical classification framework was built. A later analysis assigned V and J genes by comparing TCR nucleotide sequences with IMGT/GENE-DB human TR gene sequences. The TCRdist pipeline was used in a later analysis to assign CDR3 sequences and most-parsimonious VDJ recombination scenarios. In a later analysis, each TCR beta chain was defined by its CDR3 amino acid sequence together with its V-gene family, and reads lacking a unique V-gene family were excluded. A later analysis removed 600 or so highly shared, low-generation-probability nucleotide sequences to deal with suspected cross-contamination and a sequencing artifact. For each public chain, a later analysis derived a clonal expansion index from normalized ranks of inferred template counts within each repertoire. In a later analysis, generation probabilities were computed using a VDJ recombination model fitted to out-of-frame rearrangements, and the results were checked against IGoR. A later analysis scored TCR-TCR, TCR-HLA and TCR-CMV co-occurrence with hypergeometric tests, applying a repertoire-size bias correction to TCR pairs. A later analysis estimated false discovery rates by permuting HLA or CMV assignments 20 times. In a later analysis, co-occurring TCRs were grouped using DBSCAN, and TCRdist sequence similarity was added for clustering within HLA-allele-positive subsets. Repertoires with fewer than 30,000 or more than 120,000 public chains, plus five repertoires with anomalous nucleotide sharing, were excluded from co-occurrence clustering. TCRdb carries this immuneACCESS record with in-frame sequences only. Its versions omit some clonotypes, under half of them owing to an unresolved V gene in the studies checked, with the rest unexplained. D and trimming were read from the DNA, whereas the V and J calls and clone size are those reported in that table. In this sample the table shows 140,000 or so clones, 65% to 90% of which occur a single time. The top ten clonotypes cover 1.2% of the sample.

Turning to this clone: Its binding antigen is unknown. Base qualities are missing; no much larger clone stands one base away.

The cohort consisted of 666 healthy bone marrow donors. At the time of sampling, every cohort member was nominally healthy, though immune exposures that went unrecorded were likely present. The donor tested CMV seronegative and was one of the 352 seronegative cohort members. A peripheral blood sample was collected from each donor, and TCR beta sequencing was performed on peripheral blood mononuclear cells. The Qiagen DNeasy Blood Extraction Kit was used to extract genomic DNA from the blood cell samples. The sample taken for sequencing was PBMCs. Recombination connected TRBV5-6 to TRBJ2-7, with 10 bases matching TRBD2. This clonotype originated in a female donor in good health and CMV-seronegative. The CDR3 protein is CASSLLASGSRTYEQYF. The DNA is TGTGCCAGCAGCTTGCTCGCTAGCGGGAGCAGGACCTACGAGCAGTACTTC.